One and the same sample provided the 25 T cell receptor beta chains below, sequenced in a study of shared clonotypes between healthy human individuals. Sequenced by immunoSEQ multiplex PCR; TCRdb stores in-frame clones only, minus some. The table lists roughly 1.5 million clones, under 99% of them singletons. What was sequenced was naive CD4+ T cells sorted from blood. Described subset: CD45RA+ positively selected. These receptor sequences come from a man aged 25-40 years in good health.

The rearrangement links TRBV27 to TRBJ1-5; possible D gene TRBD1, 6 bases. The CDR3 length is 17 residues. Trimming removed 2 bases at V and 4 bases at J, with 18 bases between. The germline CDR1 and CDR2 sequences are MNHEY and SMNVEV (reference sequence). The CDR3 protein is CASSLLATGKPNQPQHF. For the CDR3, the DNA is TGTGCCAGCAGTTTACTGGCCACAGGGAAACCGAATCAGCCCCAGCATTTT.

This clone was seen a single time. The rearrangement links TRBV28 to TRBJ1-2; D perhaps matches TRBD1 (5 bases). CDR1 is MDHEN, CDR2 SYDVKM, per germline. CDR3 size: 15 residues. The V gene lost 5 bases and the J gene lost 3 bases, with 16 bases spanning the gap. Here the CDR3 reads CASSTQGRPHYGYTF. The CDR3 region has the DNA TGTGCCAGCAGTACGCAGGGACGGCCCCACTATGGCTACACCTTC.

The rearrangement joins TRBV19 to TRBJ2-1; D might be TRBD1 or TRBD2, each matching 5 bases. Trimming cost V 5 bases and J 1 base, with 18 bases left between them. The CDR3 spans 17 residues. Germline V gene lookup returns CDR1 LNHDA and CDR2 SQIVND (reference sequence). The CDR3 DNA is TGTGCCAGTAGTTGGGGGAAACTCCTTGCTTCCTACAATGAGCAGTTCTTC. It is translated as CASSWGKLLASYNEQFF.

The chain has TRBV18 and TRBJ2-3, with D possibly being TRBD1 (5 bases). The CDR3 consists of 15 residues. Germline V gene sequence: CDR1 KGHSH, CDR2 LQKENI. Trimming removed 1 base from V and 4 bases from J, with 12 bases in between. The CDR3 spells CASSPRQLGADTQYF. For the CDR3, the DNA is TGTGCCAGCTCACCACGACAATTAGGGGCAGATACGCAGTATTTT.

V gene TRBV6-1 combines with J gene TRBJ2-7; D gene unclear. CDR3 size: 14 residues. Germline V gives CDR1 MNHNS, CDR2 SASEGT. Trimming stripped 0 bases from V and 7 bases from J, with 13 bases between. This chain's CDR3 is CASSEAVAGYEQYF. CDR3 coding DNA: TGTGCCAGCAGTGAAGCCGTTGCCGGATATGAGCAGTACTTC.

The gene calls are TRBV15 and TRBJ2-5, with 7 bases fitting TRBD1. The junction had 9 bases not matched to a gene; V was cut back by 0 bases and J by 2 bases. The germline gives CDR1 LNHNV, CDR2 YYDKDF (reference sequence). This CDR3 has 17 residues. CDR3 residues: CATSRDLYGDRQETQYF. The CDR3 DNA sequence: TGTGCCACCAGCAGAGACCTTTACGGGGACAGACAAGAGACCCAGTACTTC.

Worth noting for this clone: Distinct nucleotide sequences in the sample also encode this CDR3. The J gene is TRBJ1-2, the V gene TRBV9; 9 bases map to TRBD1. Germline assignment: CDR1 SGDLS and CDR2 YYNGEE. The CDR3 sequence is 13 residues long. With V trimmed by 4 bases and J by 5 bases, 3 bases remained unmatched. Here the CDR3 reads CASSPTGGYGYTF. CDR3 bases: TGTGCCAGCAGCCCGACAGGGGGGTATGGCTACACCTTC.

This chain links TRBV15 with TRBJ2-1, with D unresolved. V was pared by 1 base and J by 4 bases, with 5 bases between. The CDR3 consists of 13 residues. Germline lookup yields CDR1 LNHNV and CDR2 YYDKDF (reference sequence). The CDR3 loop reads CATSRAEYNEQFF. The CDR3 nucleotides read TGTGCCACCAGCAGAGCGGAGTACAATGAGCAGTTCTTC.

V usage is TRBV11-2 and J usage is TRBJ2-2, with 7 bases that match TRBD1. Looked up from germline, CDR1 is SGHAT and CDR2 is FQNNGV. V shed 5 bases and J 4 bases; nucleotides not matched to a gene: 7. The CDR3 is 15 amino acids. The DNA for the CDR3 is TGTGCCAGCAGCCCGACAGGGAGTATCACCGGGGAGCTGTTTTTT. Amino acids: CASSPTGSITGELFF.

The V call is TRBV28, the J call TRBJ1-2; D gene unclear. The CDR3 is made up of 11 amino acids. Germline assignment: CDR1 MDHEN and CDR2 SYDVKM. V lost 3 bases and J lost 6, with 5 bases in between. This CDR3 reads CASSFQDGYTF. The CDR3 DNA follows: TGTGCCAGCAGTTTCCAGGATGGCTACACCTTC.

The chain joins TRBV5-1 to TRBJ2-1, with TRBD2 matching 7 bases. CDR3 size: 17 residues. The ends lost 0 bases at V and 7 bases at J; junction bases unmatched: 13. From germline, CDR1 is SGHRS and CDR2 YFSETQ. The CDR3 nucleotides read TGCGCCAGCAGCTTGGCCTTTGGCGGGAGAGATAGGAATGAGCAGTTCTTC. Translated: CASSLAFGGRDRNEQFF.

The CDR3 here is CASSPGSHNTIYF. DNA of the CDR3: TGTGCCAGCAGCCCCGGGTCTCACAACACCATATATTTT. The chain employs TRBV7-2 and TRBJ1-3, with no clear D. The CDR3 is 13 residues long. Germline V gene data show CDR1 as SGHTA and CDR2 as FQGNSA. Trimming took 5 bases from V and 7 from J, leaving 12 bases between them.

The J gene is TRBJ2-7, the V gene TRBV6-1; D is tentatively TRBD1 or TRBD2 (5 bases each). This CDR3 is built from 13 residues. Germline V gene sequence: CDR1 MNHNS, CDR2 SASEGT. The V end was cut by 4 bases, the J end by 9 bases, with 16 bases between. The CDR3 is CASSVTFGGRQYF. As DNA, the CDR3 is TGTGCCAGCAGTGTCACTTTTGGGGGTCGGCAGTACTTC.

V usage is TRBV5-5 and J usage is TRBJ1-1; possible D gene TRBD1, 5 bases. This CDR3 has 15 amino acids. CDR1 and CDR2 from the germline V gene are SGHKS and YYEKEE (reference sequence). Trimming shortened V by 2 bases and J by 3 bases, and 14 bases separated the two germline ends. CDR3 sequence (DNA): TGTGCCAGCAGCTTTTTCTCCAGGGCGGACACTGAAGCTTTCTTT. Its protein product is CASSFFSRADTEAFF. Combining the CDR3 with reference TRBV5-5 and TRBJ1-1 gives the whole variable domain DAGVTQSPTHLIKTRGQQVTLRCSPISGHKSVSWYQQVLGQGPQFIFQYYEKEERGRGNFPDRFSARQFPNYSSELNVNALLLGDSALYLCASSFFSRADTEAFFGQGTRLTVV.

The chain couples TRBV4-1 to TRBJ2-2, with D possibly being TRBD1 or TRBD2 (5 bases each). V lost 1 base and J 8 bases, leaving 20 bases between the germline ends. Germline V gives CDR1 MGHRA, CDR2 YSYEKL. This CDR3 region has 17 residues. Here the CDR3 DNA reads TGCGCCAGCAGCCAAGCCCTGCTGGGACGGCGTTTGGGGGAGCTGTTTTTT. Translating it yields CASSQALLGRRLGELFF.

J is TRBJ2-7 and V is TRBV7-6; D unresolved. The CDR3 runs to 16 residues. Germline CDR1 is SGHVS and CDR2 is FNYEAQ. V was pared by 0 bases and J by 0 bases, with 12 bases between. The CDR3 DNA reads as TGTGCCAGCAGCTTAGCGGGCGGCAGTTTCTCCTACGAGCAGTACTTC. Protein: CASSLAGGSFSYEQYF.

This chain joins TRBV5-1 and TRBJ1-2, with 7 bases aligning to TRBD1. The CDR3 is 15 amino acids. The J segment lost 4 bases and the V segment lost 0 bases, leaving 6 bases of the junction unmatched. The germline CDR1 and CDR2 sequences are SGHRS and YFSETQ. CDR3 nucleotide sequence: TGCGCCAGCAGCTTGGTGGGCAGGGGGAGCTATGGCTACACCTTC. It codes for CASSLVGRGSYGYTF.

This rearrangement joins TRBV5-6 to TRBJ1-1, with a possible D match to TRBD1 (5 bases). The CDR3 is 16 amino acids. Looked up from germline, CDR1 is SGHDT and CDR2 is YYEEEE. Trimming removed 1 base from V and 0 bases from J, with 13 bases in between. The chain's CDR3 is CASSLQTGQMNTEAFF. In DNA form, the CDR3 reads TGTGCCAGCAGCTTGCAGACCGGACAAATGAACACTGAAGCTTTCTTT.

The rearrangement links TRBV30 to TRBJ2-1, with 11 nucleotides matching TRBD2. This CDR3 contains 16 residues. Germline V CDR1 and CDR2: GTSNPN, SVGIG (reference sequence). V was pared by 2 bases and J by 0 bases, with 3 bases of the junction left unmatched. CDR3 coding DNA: TGTGCCTGGAGTAGGACTAGCGGGCCCTCCTACAATGAGCAGTTCTTC. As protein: CAWSRTSGPSYNEQFF.

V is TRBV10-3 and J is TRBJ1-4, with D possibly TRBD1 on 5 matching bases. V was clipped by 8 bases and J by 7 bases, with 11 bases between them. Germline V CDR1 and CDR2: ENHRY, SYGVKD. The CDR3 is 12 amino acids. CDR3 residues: CAIGPGREKLFF. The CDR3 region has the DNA TGTGCCATCGGGCCAGGGCGTGAAAAACTGTTTTTT.

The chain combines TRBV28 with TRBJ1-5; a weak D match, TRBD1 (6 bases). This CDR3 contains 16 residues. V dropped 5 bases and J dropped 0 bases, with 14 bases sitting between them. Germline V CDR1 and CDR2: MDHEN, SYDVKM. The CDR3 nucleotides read TGTGCCAGCAGTGAACAGGGACGTTATAGCAATCAGCCCCAGCATTTT. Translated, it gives CASSEQGRYSNQPQHF.

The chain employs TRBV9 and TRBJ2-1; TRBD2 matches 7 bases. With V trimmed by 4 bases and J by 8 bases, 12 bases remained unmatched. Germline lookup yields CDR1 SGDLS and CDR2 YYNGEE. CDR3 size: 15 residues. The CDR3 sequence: CASSSRWEGIDEQFF. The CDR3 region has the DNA TGTGCCAGCAGCTCCCGTTGGGAGGGCATCGATGAGCAGTTCTTC.

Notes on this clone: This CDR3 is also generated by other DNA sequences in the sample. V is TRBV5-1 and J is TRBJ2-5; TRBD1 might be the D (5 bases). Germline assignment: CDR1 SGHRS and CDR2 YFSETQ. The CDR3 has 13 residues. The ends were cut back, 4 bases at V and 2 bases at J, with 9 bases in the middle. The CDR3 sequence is CASSGQTQETQYF. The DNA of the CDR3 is TGCGCCAGCAGCGGACAAACTCAAGAGACCCAGTACTTC.

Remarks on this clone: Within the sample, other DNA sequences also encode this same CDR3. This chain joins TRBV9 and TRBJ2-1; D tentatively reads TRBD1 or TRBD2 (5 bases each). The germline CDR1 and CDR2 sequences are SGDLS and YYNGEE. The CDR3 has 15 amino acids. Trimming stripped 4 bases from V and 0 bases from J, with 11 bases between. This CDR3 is CASSPGTNSYNEQFF. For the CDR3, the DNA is TGTGCCAGCAGCCCCGGGACCAACTCCTACAATGAGCAGTTCTTC. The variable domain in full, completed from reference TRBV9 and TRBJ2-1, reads DSGVTQTPKHLITATGQRVTLRCSPRSGDLSVYWYQQSLDQGLQFLIQYYNGEERAKGNILERFSAQQFPDLHSELNLSSLELGDSALYFCASSPGTNSYNEQFFGPGTRLTVL.

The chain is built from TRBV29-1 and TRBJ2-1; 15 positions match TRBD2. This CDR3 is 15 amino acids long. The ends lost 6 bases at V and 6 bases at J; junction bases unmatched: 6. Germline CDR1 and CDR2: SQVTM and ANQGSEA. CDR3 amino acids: CSVSGGLAGGNEQFF. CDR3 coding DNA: TGCAGCGTCTCCGGGGGACTAGCGGGAGGCAATGAGCAGTTCTTC.